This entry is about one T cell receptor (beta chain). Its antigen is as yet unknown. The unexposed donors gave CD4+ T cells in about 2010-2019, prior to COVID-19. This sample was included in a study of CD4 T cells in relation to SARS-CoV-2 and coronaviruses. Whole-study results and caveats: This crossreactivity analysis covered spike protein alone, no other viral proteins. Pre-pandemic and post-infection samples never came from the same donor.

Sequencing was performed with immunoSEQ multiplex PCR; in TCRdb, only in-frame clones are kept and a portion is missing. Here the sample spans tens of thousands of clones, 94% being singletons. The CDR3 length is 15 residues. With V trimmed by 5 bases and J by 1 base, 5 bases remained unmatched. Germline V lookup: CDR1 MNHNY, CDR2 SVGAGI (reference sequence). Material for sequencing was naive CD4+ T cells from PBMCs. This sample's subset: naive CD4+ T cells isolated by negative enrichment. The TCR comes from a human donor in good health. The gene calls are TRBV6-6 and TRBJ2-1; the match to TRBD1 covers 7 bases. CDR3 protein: CASSRTGNSYNEQFF. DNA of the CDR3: TGTGCCAGCAGTCGGACAGGTAATTCCTACAATGAGCAGTTCTTC.